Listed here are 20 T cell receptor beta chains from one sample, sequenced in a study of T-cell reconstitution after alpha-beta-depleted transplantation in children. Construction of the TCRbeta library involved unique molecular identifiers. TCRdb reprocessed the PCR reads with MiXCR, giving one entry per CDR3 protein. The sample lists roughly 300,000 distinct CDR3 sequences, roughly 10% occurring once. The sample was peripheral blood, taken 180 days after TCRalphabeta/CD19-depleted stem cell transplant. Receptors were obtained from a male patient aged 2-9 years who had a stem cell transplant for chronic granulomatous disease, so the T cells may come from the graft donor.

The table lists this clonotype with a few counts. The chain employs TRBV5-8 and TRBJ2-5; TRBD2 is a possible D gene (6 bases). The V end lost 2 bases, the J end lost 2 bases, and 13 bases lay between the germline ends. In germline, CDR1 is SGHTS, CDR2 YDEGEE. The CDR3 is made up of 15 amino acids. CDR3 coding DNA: TGTGCCAGCAGCTTACGACTAGTCAGTCAAGAGACCCAGTACTTC. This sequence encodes CASSLRLVSQETQYF.

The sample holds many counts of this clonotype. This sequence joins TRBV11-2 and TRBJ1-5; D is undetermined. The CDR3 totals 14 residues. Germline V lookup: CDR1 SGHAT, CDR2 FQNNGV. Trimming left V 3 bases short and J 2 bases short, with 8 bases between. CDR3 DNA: TGTGCCAGCAGCTTTGGGCCACGCAATCAGCCCCAGCATTTT. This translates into CASSFGPRNQPQHF. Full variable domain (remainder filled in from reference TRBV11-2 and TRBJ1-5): EAGVAQSPRYKIIEKRQSVAFWCNPISGHATLYWYQQILGQGPKLLIQFQNNGVVDDSQLPKDRFSAERLKGVDSTLKIQPAKLEDSAVYLCASSFGPRNQPQHFGDGTRLSIL.

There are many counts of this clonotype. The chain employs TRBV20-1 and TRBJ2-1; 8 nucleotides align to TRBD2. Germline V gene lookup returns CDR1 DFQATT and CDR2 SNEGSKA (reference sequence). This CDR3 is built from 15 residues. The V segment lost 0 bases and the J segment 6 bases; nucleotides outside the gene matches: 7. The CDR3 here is CSARDLYLAGNEQFF. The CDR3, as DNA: TGCAGTGCTAGAGATCTTTACCTAGCGGGCAATGAGCAGTTCTTC.

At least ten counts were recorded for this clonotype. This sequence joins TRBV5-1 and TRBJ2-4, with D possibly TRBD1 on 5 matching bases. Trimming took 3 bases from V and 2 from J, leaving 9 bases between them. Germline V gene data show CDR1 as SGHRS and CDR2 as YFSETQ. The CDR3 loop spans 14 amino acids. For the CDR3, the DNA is TGCGCCAGCAGCTGGCAGGGTTCCAAAAACATTCAGTACTTC. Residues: CASSWQGSKNIQYF.

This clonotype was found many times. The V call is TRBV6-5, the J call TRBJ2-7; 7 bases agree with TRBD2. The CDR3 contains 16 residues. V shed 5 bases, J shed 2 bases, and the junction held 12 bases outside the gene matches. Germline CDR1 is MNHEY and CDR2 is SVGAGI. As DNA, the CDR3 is TGTGCCAGCAGTCCCCAACGGACTAGGGAGGCCTACGAGCAGTACTTC. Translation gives CASSPQRTREAYEQYF.

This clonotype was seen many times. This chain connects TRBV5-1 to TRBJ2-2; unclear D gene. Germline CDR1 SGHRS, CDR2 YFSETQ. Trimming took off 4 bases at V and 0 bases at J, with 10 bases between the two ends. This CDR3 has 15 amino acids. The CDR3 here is CASSNQRPNTGELFF. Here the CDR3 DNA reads TGCGCCAGCAGCAACCAGCGACCGAACACCGGGGAGCTGTTTTTT.

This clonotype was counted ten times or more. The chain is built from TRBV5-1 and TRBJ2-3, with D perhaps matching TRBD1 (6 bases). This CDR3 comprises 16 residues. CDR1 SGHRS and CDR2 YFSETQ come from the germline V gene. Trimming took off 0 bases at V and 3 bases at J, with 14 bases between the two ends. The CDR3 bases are TGCGCCAGCAGCTTGGCCGAAACAGGGCGGACAGATACGCAGTATTTT. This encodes CASSLAETGRTDTQYF.

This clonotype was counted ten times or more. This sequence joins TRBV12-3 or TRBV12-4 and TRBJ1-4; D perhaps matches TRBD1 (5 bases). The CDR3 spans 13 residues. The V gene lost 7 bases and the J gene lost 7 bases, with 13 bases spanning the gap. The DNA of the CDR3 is TGTGCCAGCAAGCTGGCCGGGGGTGAAAAACTGTTTTTT. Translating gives CASKLAGGEKLFF.

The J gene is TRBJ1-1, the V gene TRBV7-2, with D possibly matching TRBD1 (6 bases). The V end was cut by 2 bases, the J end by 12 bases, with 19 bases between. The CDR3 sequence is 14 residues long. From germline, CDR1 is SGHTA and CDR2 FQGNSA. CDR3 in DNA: TGTGCCAGCAGCTTAAGAACAGGGCGGAATCAGCCTTTCTTT. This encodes CASSLRTGRNQPFF. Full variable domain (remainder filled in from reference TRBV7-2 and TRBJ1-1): GAGVSQSPSNKVTEKGKDVELRCDPISGHTALYWYRQSLGQGLEFLIYFQGNSAPDKSGLPSDRFSAERTGGSVSTLTIQRTQQEDSAVYLCASSLRTGRNQPFFGQGTRLTVV.

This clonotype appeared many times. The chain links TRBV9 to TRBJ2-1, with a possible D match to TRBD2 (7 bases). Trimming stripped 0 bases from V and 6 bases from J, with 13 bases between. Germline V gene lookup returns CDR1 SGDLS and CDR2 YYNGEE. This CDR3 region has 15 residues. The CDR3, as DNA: TGTGCCAGCAGCGTAGTGGCGGGGGCTGGCAATGAGCAGTTCTTC. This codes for CASSVVAGAGNEQFF.

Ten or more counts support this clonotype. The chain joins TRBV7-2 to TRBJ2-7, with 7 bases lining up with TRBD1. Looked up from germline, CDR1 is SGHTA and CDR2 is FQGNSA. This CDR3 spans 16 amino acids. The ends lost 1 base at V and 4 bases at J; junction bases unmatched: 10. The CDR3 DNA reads TGTGCCAGCAGCTTAGACCCCGACAGGGTCTCATACGAGCAGTACTTC. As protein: CASSLDPDRVSYEQYF.

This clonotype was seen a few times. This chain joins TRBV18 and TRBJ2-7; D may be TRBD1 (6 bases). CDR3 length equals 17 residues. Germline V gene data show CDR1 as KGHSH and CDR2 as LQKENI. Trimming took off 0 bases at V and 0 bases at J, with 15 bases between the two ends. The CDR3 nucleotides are TGTGCCAGCTCACCACCGAGGACAGCTCGGAGCTCCTACGAGCAGTACTTC. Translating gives CASSPPRTARSSYEQYF.

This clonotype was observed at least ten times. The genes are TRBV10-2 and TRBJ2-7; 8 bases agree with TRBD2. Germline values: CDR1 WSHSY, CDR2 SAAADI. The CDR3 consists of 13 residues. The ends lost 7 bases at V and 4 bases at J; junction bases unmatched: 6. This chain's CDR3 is CASMSGSGYEQYF. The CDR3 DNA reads TGCGCCAGCATGAGCGGGAGTGGGTACGAGCAGTACTTC.

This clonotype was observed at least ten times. The CDR3 loop is CASSVGSGTPETQYF. CDR3 coding DNA: TGTGCCAGCAGCGTAGGAAGCGGGACGCCAGAGACCCAGTACTTC. The V gene is TRBV9, the J gene TRBJ2-5; 7 positions agree with TRBD2. The V segment lost 0 bases and the J segment 4 bases; nucleotides outside the gene matches: 6. Germline values: CDR1 SGDLS, CDR2 YYNGEE. This CDR3 spans 15 amino acids.

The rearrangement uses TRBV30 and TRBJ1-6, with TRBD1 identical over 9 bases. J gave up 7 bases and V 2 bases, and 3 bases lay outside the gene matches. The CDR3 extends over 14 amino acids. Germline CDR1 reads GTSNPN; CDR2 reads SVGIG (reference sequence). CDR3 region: CAWSRDRANSPLHF. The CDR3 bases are TGTGCCTGGAGTCGGGACAGGGCGAATTCACCCCTCCACTTT. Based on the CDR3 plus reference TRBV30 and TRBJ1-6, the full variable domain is SQTIHQWPATLVQPVGSPLSLECTVEGTSNPNLYWYRQAAGRGLQLLFYSVGIGQISSEVPQNLSASRPQDRQFILSSKKLLLSDSGFYLCAWSRDRANSPLHFGNGTRLTVT.

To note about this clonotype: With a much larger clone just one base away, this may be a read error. CDR3 loop: CNALRTSGPSYNEQFF. CDR3 coding DNA: TGCAATGCCCTAAGGACTAGCGGGCCCTCCTACAATGAGCAGTTCTTC. V usage is TRBV20-1 and J usage is TRBJ2-1; 11 nucleotides agree with TRBD2. The CDR3 covers 16 residues. Germline CDR1 is DFQATT and CDR2 is SNEGSKA (reference sequence).

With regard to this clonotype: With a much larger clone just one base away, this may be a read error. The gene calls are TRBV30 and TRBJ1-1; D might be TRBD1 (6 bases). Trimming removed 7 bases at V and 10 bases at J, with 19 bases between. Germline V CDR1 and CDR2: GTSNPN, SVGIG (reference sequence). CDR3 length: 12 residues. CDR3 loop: CAYRQVPERAFF. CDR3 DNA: TGTGCCTACCGACAGGTGCCCGAAAGAGCTTTCTTT.

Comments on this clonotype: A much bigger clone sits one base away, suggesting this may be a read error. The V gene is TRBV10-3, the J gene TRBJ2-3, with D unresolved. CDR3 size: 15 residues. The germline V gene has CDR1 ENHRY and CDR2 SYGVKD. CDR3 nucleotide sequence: TGTGCCATCAGTGACGGTGGCAGGAGAACAGCTACGCAGTATTTT. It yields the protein CAISDGGRRTATQYF.

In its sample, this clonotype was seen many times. CDR3: CSARGILNEQFF. The CDR3 DNA follows: TGCAGTGCTAGGGGGATTCTGAATGAGCAGTTCTTC. This sequence joins TRBV20-1 and TRBJ2-1, with D uncertain. With 3 bases removed from V and 7 bases from J, the gap between germline ends came to 10 bases. This CDR3 is built from 12 residues. Germline V gene data show CDR1 as DFQATT and CDR2 as SNEGSKA (reference sequence).

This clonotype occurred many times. Written as DNA, the CDR3 is TGTGCCAGCAGTTTGGGTGGTTCACCCCTCCACTTT. Its protein product is CASSLGGSPLHF. This sequence joins TRBV27 and TRBJ1-6; D unclear. Deletions cut 3 bases from V and 9 bases from J, with 6 bases between. Germline V gene sequence: CDR1 MNHEY, CDR2 SMNVEV (reference sequence). The CDR3 consists of 12 residues.